The 11 T cell receptor beta chains reported below all come from one sample, sequenced in a study of Ad26.COV2.S vaccination and SARS-CoV-2 variants. Noted treatment: 15 to 20 received Ad26.COV2.S at low or high dose, single or two shots; 5 received placebo; per-sample allocation not given. At day 63 after the first vaccine or placebo injection, samples were drawn. TCRdb keeps only in-frame clones here, not all; method: immunoSEQ multiplex PCR. The sample contains about 400,000 clones, about 89% of which appear only once. This specimen consisted of peripheral blood, obtained in a trial of Ad26.COV2.S vaccine versus placebo. All receptors derive from a person aged 18 to 59 who received the Ad26.COV2.S COVID-19 vaccine or a placebo.

The chain employs TRBV9 and TRBJ2-3; D perhaps matches TRBD2 (7 bases). Trimming removed 4 bases from V and 5 bases from J, with 11 bases in between. This CDR3 is 13 amino acids long. Per germline, CDR1 SGDLS and CDR2 YYNGEE. CDR3 protein: CASSRGGVDTQYF. The CDR3 region has the DNA TGTGCCAGCAGCAGGGGGGGCGTAGATACGCAGTATTTT.

The chain has TRBV9 and TRBJ1-2; D is ambiguous. Germline loops: CDR1 SGDLS, CDR2 YYNGEE. V shed 0 bases and J shed 4 bases, with 7 bases lying between them. CDR3 length equals 13 residues. The CDR3 DNA sequence: TGTGCCAGCAGCGTAGGGGGAGCCTATGGCTACACCTTC. It yields the protein CASSVGGAYGYTF.

The chain couples TRBV2 to TRBJ2-2; no clear D. The CDR3 spans 15 residues. The V and J ends lost 3 bases and 2 bases respectively, with 10 bases between them. In germline, CDR1 is SNHLY, CDR2 FYNNEI. This CDR3 is CASSEAQVNTGELFF. DNA of the CDR3: TGTGCCAGCAGTGAGGCGCAGGTAAACACCGGGGAGCTGTTTTTT.

This sequence joins TRBV12-3 or TRBV12-4 and TRBJ2-5; D unresolved. The CDR3 totals 13 residues. V was pared by 4 bases and J by 1 base, with 7 bases between. CDR3 DNA sequence: TGTGCCAGCAGTTGGCAGATCCAAGAGACCCAGTACTTC. This encodes CASSWQIQETQYF.

The rearrangement links TRBV4-3 to TRBJ1-4, with a weak D call TRBD1 (5 bases). The V gene lost 2 bases and the J gene lost 6 bases, with 16 bases spanning the gap. Germline V gives CDR1 LGHNA, CDR2 YSLEER. The CDR3 is 16 residues long. The CDR3 DNA reads TGCGCCAGCAGCCAAACCCAGGGAGGTTTCGATGAAAAACTGTTTTTT. Its translation: CASSQTQGGFDEKLFF.

The CDR3 protein is CASSQDGVREQYF. For the CDR3, the DNA is TGCGCCAGCAGCCAAGATGGCGTCAGAGAGCAGTACTTC. The chain carries TRBV4-1 and TRBJ2-7, with D hard to call. The CDR3 runs 13 residues. Trimming left V 0 bases short and J 7 bases short, with 10 bases between. Per germline, CDR1 MGHRA and CDR2 YSYEKL.

The chain has TRBV7-2 and TRBJ2-7; 10 nucleotides line up with TRBD2. V gave up 1 base and J gave up 4 bases; unmatched junction bases: 7. Per germline, CDR1 SGHTA and CDR2 FQGNSA. The CDR3 has 16 amino acids. The CDR3 spells CASSLDSSSGSYEQYF. In DNA, the CDR3 is TGTGCCAGCAGCTTAGATTCTTCTAGCGGGAGTTACGAGCAGTACTTC.

The genes are TRBV6-5 and TRBJ2-7; TRBD1 agrees at 8 bases. V lost 8 bases and J lost 11; bases outside the gene matches: 8. CDR3 length: 11 amino acids. Germline assignment: CDR1 MNHEY and CDR2 SVGAGI. CDR3 in amino acids: CASGETGVEYF. The CDR3, as DNA: TGTGCCAGCGGCGAGACAGGGGTTGAGTACTTC.

This chain links TRBV30 with TRBJ2-7; perhaps TRBD2 as D (5 bases). This CDR3 spans 13 amino acids. Trimming took off 5 bases at V and 2 bases at J, with 13 bases between the two ends. Germline V CDR1 and CDR2: GTSNPN, SVGIG (reference sequence). DNA of the CDR3: TGTGCCTGGTCCGACCTAGCCCCCTACGAGCAGTACTTC. Translation: CAWSDLAPYEQYF.

The gene calls are TRBV7-2 and TRBJ1-3; D remains unclear. The germline V gene has CDR1 SGHTA and CDR2 FQGNSA. The CDR3 extends over 14 amino acids. V lost 5 bases and J 1 base, leaving 9 bases between the germline ends. CDR3 DNA sequence: TGTGCCAGCAGCCACCCCTCTTCTGGAAACACCATATATTTT. Its translation is CASSHPSSGNTIYF.

The chain employs TRBV24-1 and TRBJ1-2; possibly TRBD1 for D (6 bases). The germline V gene encodes CDR1 KGHDR and CDR2 SFDVKD. Trimming shortened V by 3 bases and J by 8 bases, and 15 bases separated the two germline ends. The length of the CDR3 is 14 residues. The CDR3 loop is CATSDAGEAWGYTF. The DNA of the CDR3 is TGTGCCACCAGTGATGCAGGGGAGGCGTGGGGCTACACCTTC.